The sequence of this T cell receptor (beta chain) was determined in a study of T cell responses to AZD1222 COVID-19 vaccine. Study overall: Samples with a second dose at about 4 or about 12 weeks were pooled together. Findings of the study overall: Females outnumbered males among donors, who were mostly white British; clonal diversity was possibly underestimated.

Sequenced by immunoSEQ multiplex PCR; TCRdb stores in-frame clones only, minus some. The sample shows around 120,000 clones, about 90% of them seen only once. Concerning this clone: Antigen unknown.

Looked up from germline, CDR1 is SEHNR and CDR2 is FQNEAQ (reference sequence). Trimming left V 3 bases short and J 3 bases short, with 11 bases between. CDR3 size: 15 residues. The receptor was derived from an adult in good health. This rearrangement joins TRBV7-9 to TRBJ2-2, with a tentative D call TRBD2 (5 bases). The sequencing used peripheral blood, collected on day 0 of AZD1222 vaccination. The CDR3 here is CASSFSSVDTGELFF. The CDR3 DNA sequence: TGTGCCAGCAGCTTTAGTAGCGTCGACACCGGGGAGCTGTTTTTT. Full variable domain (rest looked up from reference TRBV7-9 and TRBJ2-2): DTGVSQNPRHKITKRGQNVTFRCDPISEHNRLYWYRQTLGQGPEFLTYFQNEAQLEKSRLLSDRFSAERPKGSFSTLEIQRTEQGDSAMYLCASSFSSVDTGELFFGEGSRLTVL.